These 11 T cell receptor beta chains were sequenced from one sample in a study of post-analysis software for immune sequencing data. Prepared TCR beta cDNA libraries contained unique molecular identifiers. TCRdb itself ran the PCR reads through MiXCR, one entry per CDR3 protein. The data contain around 190,000 distinct CDR3 sequences, around 29% of them singletons. Overall study results and limits: There were roughly 5 TRBV segments more frequent in patients than controls, and TRBV5-6, TRBV5-1 and TRBV20-1 were among them.

The antigens for these receptors are not known. Material: blood. These receptors were taken from a girl between 2 and 17 years old with multiple sclerosis.

Remarks on this clonotype: Because the CDR3 is missing its conserved closing phenylalanine or tryptophan, this is likely a read error. V and J are TRBV4-1 and TRBJ2-3; 11 bases map to TRBD2. Germline trimming cut 4 bases from V and 5 bases from J; bases unmatched to any gene: 11. CDR1 and CDR2 from the germline V gene are MGHRA and YSYEKL. The length of the CDR3 is 17 residues. The CDR3 DNA reads TGCGCCAGCAGCCCCCACCTCTTAGCGGGAGGGGGAGATACGCAGTATGTT. This gives the protein CASSPHLLAGGGDTQYV.

About this clonotype itself: This sequence may be a read error, since a much larger clone differs from it by one base. The chain uses TRBV20-1 and TRBJ2-7, with 7 bases fitting TRBD2. CDR3 length equals 14 residues. J lost 6 bases, V lost 6 bases, and 14 bases had no gene match. CDR1 and CDR2 from the germline V gene are DFQATT and SNEGSKA (reference sequence). The CDR3 spells CSALSGAGRAEQYF. CDR3 DNA: TGCAGTGCCCTTTCTGGGGCAGGGAGGGCCGAGCAGTACTTC.

The CDR3 spells CASSLAYDSYEQYF. CDR3 nucleotides: TGTGCCAGCAGCTTAGCCTACGACTCCTACGAGCAGTACTTC. The gene calls are TRBV7-2 and TRBJ2-7; no definite D call. Trimming took off 0 bases at V and 0 bases at J, with 6 bases between the two ends. Germline CDR1 SGHTA, CDR2 FQGNSA. This CDR3 comprises 14 residues.

The genes are TRBV5-1 and TRBJ1-1; 8 bases are a match to TRBD1. Per the germline V gene, CDR1 is SGHRS and CDR2 is YFSETQ. Trimming removed 1 base from V and 2 bases from J; junction bases left unmatched: 7. The CDR3 loop spans 16 amino acids. Written as DNA, the CDR3 is TGCGCCAGCAGCTTGCCCGGCGGACAGGGCAACACTGAAGCTTTCTTT. This gives the protein CASSLPGGQGNTEAFF.

This clonotype occurred a few times. The chain has TRBV29-1 and TRBJ1-3; D gene unclear. CDR1 and CDR2 (germline): SQVTM, ANQGSEA. The CDR3 consists of 10 residues. V shed 7 bases and J shed 0 bases, with 1 base lying between them. CDR3 loop: CSASGNTIYF. The CDR3 DNA reads as TGCAGCGCCTCTGGAAACACCATATATTTT.

V is TRBV6-5 and J is TRBJ2-7, with 8 bases aligning to TRBD1. Germline loops: CDR1 MNHEY, CDR2 SVGAGI. V was clipped by 4 bases and J by 2 bases; unmatched bases: 7. The CDR3 spans 15 residues. The CDR3 coding sequence is TGTGCCAGCAGTTGCTCCGGGACAGGAACCTACGAGCAGTACTTC. It codes for CASSCSGTGTYEQYF.

This clonotype occurred many times. The rearrangement joins TRBV6-5 to TRBJ1-5; 9 bases are shared with TRBD1. CDR1 is MNHEY and CDR2 is SVGAGI in the germline V gene. The length of the CDR3 is 15 residues. The ends lost 5 bases at V and 4 bases at J; junction bases unmatched: 6. CDR3: CASSNDRGENQPQHF. The CDR3 DNA sequence: TGTGCCAGCAGTAACGACAGGGGGGAGAATCAGCCCCAGCATTTT.

To note about this clonotype: This may stem from a read error, because a much larger clone lies one nucleotide away. The chain recombines TRBV28 with TRBJ2-1; no definite D call. Germline V gives CDR1 MDHEN, CDR2 SYDVKM. The CDR3 contains 13 residues. The CDR3 loop reads CAGSSSSYNEQFF. CDR3 in DNA: TGTGCCGGCAGTTCCAGCTCCTACAATGAGCAGTTCTTC.

This clonotype turned up a few times. The gene calls are TRBV5-1 and TRBJ1-6; 7 bases map to TRBD1. The V and J ends lost 3 bases and 9 bases, in that order; junction bases with no gene match: 15. The germline gives CDR1 SGHRS, CDR2 YFSETQ. This CDR3 is built from 17 residues. The CDR3 protein is CASSYTYTGTAGSPLHF. The CDR3 bases are TGCGCCAGCAGCTACACTTATACCGGGACAGCTGGTTCACCCCTCCACTTT.

This chain joins TRBV4-1 and TRBJ1-3; no firm D call. Trimming took 0 bases from V and 1 from J, leaving 10 bases between them. The CDR3 is made up of 16 amino acids. Looked up from germline, CDR1 is MGHRA and CDR2 is YSYEKL. CDR3 DNA: TGCGCCAGCAGCCAAGATCGAACAGCTTCTGGAAACACCATATATTTT. It is translated as CASSQDRTASGNTIYF.

A note on this clonotype: This clone may be a read error of a much larger clone one base away. The CDR3 nucleotides read TGCAGTTCGGGGGACGCATACAATGAGCAGTACTTC. It is translated as CSSGDAYNEQYF. The chain employs TRBV20-1 and TRBJ2-5; possibly TRBD2 for D (6 bases). This CDR3 has 12 residues. Germline V CDR1 and CDR2: DFQATT, SNEGSKA (reference sequence). The V end was cut by 8 bases, the J end by 11 bases, with 21 bases between.